What follows describes a single T cell receptor beta chain. The data are from a study of T-cell reconstitution after alpha-beta-depleted transplantation in children. The authors prepared the TCRbeta library with unique molecular identifiers. TCRdb re-derived calls from the PCR reads in MiXCR, one entry per CDR3 protein. This sample has about 540,000 distinct CDR3 sequences, with 18% found just once. Germline loops: CDR1 SGHRS, CDR2 YFSETQ. The V and J ends lost 2 bases and 8 bases respectively, with 23 bases between them. CDR3 size: 17 residues. V is TRBV5-1 and J is TRBJ1-3; a weak D match, TRBD1 (5 bases). The sequence was collected from a human donor who donated a stem cell graft to a child with acute lymphoblastic leukemia. The sequenced sample was PBMCs from the stem cell graft donor, obtained from the stem cell graft. CDR3 sequence reads: CASSFFYPSLGADTIYF. The CDR3 region has the DNA TGCGCCAGCAGCTTTTTTTATCCCTCGTTAGGGGCGGACACCATATATTTT.